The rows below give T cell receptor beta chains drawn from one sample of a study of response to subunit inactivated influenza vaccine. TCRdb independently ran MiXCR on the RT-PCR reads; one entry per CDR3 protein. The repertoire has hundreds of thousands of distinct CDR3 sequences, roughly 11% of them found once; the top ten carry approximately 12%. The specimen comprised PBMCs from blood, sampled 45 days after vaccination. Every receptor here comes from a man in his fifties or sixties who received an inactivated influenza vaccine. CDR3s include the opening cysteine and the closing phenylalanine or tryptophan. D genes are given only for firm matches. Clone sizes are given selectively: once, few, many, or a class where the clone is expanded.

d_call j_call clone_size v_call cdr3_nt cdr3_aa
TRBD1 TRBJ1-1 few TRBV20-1 TGCAGTGGACTTTCGGACAGGGGATTCACTGAAGCTTTCTTT CSGLSDRGFTEAFF
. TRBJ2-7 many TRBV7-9 TGTGCCAGCAGCTTAGGTAACGAGCAGTACTTC CASSLGNEQYF
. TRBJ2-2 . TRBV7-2 TGTGCCAGCAGCCCCCTTGTTTCCACCGGGGAGCTGTTTTTT CASSPLVSTGELFF
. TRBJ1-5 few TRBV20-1 TGCAGTGTAAAATTACAGGGACTCGGGAATCAGCCCCAGCATTTT CSVKLQGLGNQPQHF
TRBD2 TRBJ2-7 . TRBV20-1 TGCAGTGCTCGACGGACTAGCGGACCCTACGAGCAGTACTTC CSARRTSGPYEQYF
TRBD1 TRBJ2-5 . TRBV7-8 TGTGCCAGCAGCCAAAGGACAGGGGGCGGTGAGACCCAGTACTTC CASSQRTGGGETQYF
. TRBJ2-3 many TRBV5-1 TGCGCCAGCAGCTTACCCCCCCCGCCCACAGATACGCAGTATTTT CASSLPPPPTDTQYF
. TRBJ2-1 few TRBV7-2 TGTGCCACCACAACTAGTCTTGAGCAGTTCTTC CATTTSLEQFF
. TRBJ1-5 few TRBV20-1 TGCAGTGCTGTGGCGGGGGGTCATCAGCCCCAGCATTTT CSAVAGGHQPQHF
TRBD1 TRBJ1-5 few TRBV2 TGTGCCAGCAGTGAAGCCAGGACAGGGAGGCCCCAGCATTTT CASSEARTGRPQHF
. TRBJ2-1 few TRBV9 TGTGCCAGCAGCGTAGACAGCGGAGAATACAATGAGCAGTTCTTC CASSVDSGEYNEQFF
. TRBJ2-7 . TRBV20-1 TGCAGTGCTATCCTCTTGAGGGACGAGCAGTACTTC CSAILLRDEQYF
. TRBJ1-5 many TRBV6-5 TGTGCCAGCAGTTACTCGACCCGGAGCAATCAGCCCCAGCATTTT CASSYSTRSNQPQHF
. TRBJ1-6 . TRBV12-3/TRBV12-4 TGTGCCAGCAAGGTTCAAAAAGATTCACCCCTCCACTTT CASKVQKDSPLHF
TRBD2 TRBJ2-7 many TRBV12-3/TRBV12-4 TGTGCCAGCAGCCGGGGTTCTAGCGGGGTATTC CASSRGSSGVF
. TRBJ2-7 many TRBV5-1 TGCGCCAGCAGCTTGGCCACGGGACACTACGAGCAGTACTTC CASSLATGHYEQYF
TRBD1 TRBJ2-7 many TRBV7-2 TGTGCCAGCAGCTTAGTGGGACAGGGGCCGATTTACGAGCAGTACTTC CASSLVGQGPIYEQYF
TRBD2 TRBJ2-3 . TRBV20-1 TGCAGTGCCGGGGGGCTAGCGGGGGGTAACACAGATACGCAGTATTTT CSAGGLAGGNTDTQYF
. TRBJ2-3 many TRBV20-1 TGCAGTGCTAGAGATGTCCAAACAGATACGCAGTATTTT CSARDVQTDTQYF
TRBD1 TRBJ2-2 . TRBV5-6 TGTGCCAGCAGTCGCACGGCCGGGACAGGGGGCAACGGGGAGCTGTTTTTT CASSRTAGTGGNGELFF
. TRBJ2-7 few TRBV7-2 TGTGCCAGCAGCTTAGCGCGGCTAGGGGGCGAGCAGTACTTC CASSLARLGGEQYF
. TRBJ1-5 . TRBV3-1 TGTGCCAGCAGCGTCGGACAGACCGCGGATCAGCCCCAGCATTTT CASSVGQTADQPQHF
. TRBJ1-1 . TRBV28 TGTGCCAGCAGTTTATTTTGGGCCCCGAACACTGAAGCTTTCTTT CASSLFWAPNTEAFF
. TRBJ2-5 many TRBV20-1 TGCAGTGCTAGAGGCCGGGCCCTCGCGACCCAGTACTTC CSARGRALATQYF
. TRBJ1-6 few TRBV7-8 TGTGCCAGCAGCTCCGGACCTGGATCACCCCTCCACTTT CASSSGPGSPLHF
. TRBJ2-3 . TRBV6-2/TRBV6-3 TGTGCCAGCAGTTACGACCCACTAGCCGCTTTGAGCACAGATACGCAGTATTTT CASSYDPLAALSTDTQYF